Below are 19 T cell receptor beta chains sequenced from a single sample in a study of human T cells and chemical hapten exposure (dated by TCRdb to the early 2020s). The time point label corresponds to: healthy volunteer bleed at 6 weeks. Total RNA was extracted from unfractionated whole blood collected in Tempus Blood RNA tubes. The library was prepared using RACE. Sequencing took place on a NextSeq 500. Using fastp at Q25 and MiXCR, TCRdb reprocessed the public reads and kept productive beta chains. For every CDR3 protein sequence, its rows merge into one entry that carries the most common genes and DNA. The sample table lists 35,000 to 55,000 distinct CDR3 sequences, around 4% of them with a count of one. Of the sample, 4.5% to 6.5% falls within the top ten clones. Source material: whole blood. These receptors all stem from a human donor in good health. Some clones in this sample may be carry-over from other donors' samples.

The table lists this clonotype with many counts. The rearrangement joins TRBV12-3 or TRBV12-4 to TRBJ2-3; possibly TRBD1 or TRBD2 for D (6 bases each). The CDR3 has 17 amino acids. V gave up 6 bases and J gave up 3 bases, with 22 bases separating them. CDR3: CASRLRRGETGTDTQYF. The CDR3 DNA follows: TGTGCCAGCAGACTCCGGAGGGGGGAGACGGGGACAGATACGCAGTATTTT.

This clonotype was seen ten or more times. The chain is built from TRBV5-1 and TRBJ2-5; either TRBD1 or TRBD2 may fit D (6 bases each). V lost 3 bases and J lost 2, with 11 bases in between. The V gene's germline CDR1 is SGHRS and CDR2 YFSETQ. The CDR3 has 14 amino acids. The CDR3 nucleotides are TGCGCCAGCAGCTCCGCGGGACAACAAGAGACCCAGTACTTC. Protein product: CASSSAGQQETQYF.

This clonotype appeared many times. The chain employs TRBV29-1 and TRBJ2-2; 9 nucleotides align to TRBD1. The CDR3 runs 15 residues. Germline CDR1 reads SQVTM; CDR2 reads ANQGSEA. J gave up 4 bases and V 5 bases, and 8 bases lay outside the gene matches. In nucleotides, the CDR3 is TGCAGCGTTCGGGACAGGGTGGGTTTCACCGGGGAGCTGTTTTTT. Residues: CSVRDRVGFTGELFF.

This clonotype came up many times. This chain joins TRBV28 and TRBJ1-4; no reliable D call. The CDR3 is made up of 16 amino acids. The V end was cut by 3 bases, the J end by 0 bases, with 11 bases between. Germline V gene sequence: CDR1 MDHEN, CDR2 SYDVKM. The CDR3 spells CASSLRTVTTNEKLFF. As DNA, the CDR3 is TGTGCCAGCAGTTTGAGGACGGTTACAACTAATGAAAAACTGTTTTTT.

V and J are TRBV12-3 or TRBV12-4 and TRBJ2-1; 7 bases line up with TRBD1. The trim removed 4 bases at V and 9 bases at J, leaving 3 bases unmatched. The CDR3 is made up of 12 amino acids. This CDR3 is CASSSRGSEQFF. For the CDR3, the DNA is TGTGCCAGCAGTTCCAGGGGGAGTGAGCAGTTCTTC.

This clonotype has a count of ten or more. The chain has TRBV4-2 and TRBJ2-7; maybe TRBD2 (5 bases). The CDR3 sequence is 16 residues long. The V end lost 3 bases, the J end lost 0 bases, and 15 bases lay between the germline ends. The germline V gene has CDR1 LGHNA and CDR2 YNFKEQ. The CDR3 DNA sequence: TGTGCCAGCAGCCAGTCTTCGGACTCTTACTCCTACGAGCAGTACTTC. Amino acid sequence: CASSQSSDSYSYEQYF.

This clonotype occurred many times. The chain is built from TRBV6-5 and TRBJ1-4; D remains ambiguous. Looked up from germline, CDR1 is MNHEY and CDR2 is SVGAGI. V was pared by 2 bases and J by 8 bases, with 12 bases between. This CDR3 contains 14 residues. CDR3 DNA: TGTGCCAGCAGTTACAGCCATCTATCAGAAAAACTGTTTTTT. It codes for CASSYSHLSEKLFF.

The table lists this clonotype with many counts. The rearrangement links TRBV14 to TRBJ2-6; perhaps TRBD2 as D (6 bases). This CDR3 is 17 amino acids long. V gave up 1 base and J gave up 4 bases, with 14 bases separating them. Germline loops: CDR1 SGHDN, CDR2 FVKESK. CDR3 bases: TGTGCCAGCAGCCAAGCGGTTGGCGGGACCGGGGCCAACGTCCTGACTTTC. It specifies CASSQAVGGTGANVLTF.

This clonotype was seen many times. V gene TRBV24-1 combines with J gene TRBJ1-5; tentatively, D is TRBD1 (5 bases). Per the germline V gene, CDR1 is KGHDR and CDR2 is SFDVKD. The CDR3 sequence is 14 residues long. V was clipped by 6 bases and J by 4 bases, with 12 bases between them. The CDR3 region is CATSRAGHNQPQHF. The CDR3 DNA sequence: TGTGCCACCAGTCGGGCAGGACATAATCAGCCCCAGCATTTT.

In its sample, this clonotype was seen many times. The J gene is TRBJ2-7, the V gene TRBV27; D remains ambiguous. CDR1 MNHEY and CDR2 SMNVEV come from the germline V gene (reference sequence). V lost 6 bases, J lost 10 bases, and 16 bases lay in between. This CDR3 has 12 amino acids. The CDR3 loop is CASSLSGLKQYF. The CDR3 DNA sequence: TGTGCCAGCAGCCTGAGTGGTCTGAAACAGTACTTC.

In this sample, this clonotype turned up many times. This sequence joins TRBV27 and TRBJ2-4, with 7 bases aligning to TRBD1. The CDR3 has 14 residues. Germline V gene lookup returns CDR1 MNHEY and CDR2 SMNVEV (reference sequence). V trimming: 6 bases; J trimming: 9 bases; junction bases outside the gene matches: 11. For the CDR3, the DNA is TGTGCCAGCAGACCCAGACAGGGTGGCGGCATTCAGTACTTC. Translating gives CASRPRQGGGIQYF.

This clonotype was observed many times. The V gene is TRBV28, the J gene TRBJ1-5; 9 nucleotides match TRBD1. The germline CDR1 and CDR2 sequences are MDHEN and SYDVKM. This CDR3 has 13 residues. The junction had 2 bases not matched to a gene; V was cut back by 5 bases and J by 6 bases. This CDR3 reads CASSDRGGQPQHF. CDR3 DNA: TGTGCCAGCAGTGACAGGGGGGGTCAGCCCCAGCATTTT.

This clonotype came up many times. V is TRBV6-5 and J is TRBJ1-2; unclear D gene. Trimming pared 0 bases from V and 4 bases from J, leaving 15 bases between. The CDR3 is 16 amino acids. Germline CDR1 is MNHEY and CDR2 is SVGAGI. CDR3 coding DNA: TGTGCCAGCAGTTACTCCGGGATTGTGGAGGGCTATGGCTACACCTTC. The encoded protein is CASSYSGIVEGYGYTF.

This clonotype was seen more than once but under ten times. The chain joins TRBV29-1 to TRBJ1-1, with D perhaps TRBD1 (6 bases). The germline CDR1 and CDR2 sequences are SQVTM and ANQGSEA. Trimming stripped 4 bases from V and 5 bases from J, with 20 bases between. This CDR3 is built from 15 residues. CDR3 nucleotide sequence: TGCAGCGTTGTAGTTGGTCACAGGGTGAGGACTGAAGCTTTCTTT. Its translation is CSVVVGHRVRTEAFF.

This clonotype was detected a few times. This chain links TRBV12-3 or TRBV12-4 with TRBJ1-2; TRBD1 might be the D (6 bases). The V and J ends lost 3 bases and 3 bases respectively, with 11 bases between them. The CDR3 spans 14 residues. In nucleotides, the CDR3 is TGTGCCAGCAGTTTCACAGGGAGGGACTATGGCTACACCTTC. Protein sequence: CASSFTGRDYGYTF.

This chain links TRBV6-5 with TRBJ2-7, with 7 bases identical to TRBD1. Germline V gene lookup returns CDR1 MNHEY and CDR2 SVGAGI. V trimming: 2 bases; J trimming: 5 bases; junction bases outside the gene matches: 6. CDR3 length: 14 amino acids. The CDR3, as DNA: TGTGCCAGCAGTTACAACAGGGGTTTGGACGAGCAGTACTTC. Protein sequence: CASSYNRGLDEQYF.

This clonotype showed up many times. The CDR3 nucleotides are TGCGCCAGCAGCAAAACCGGGGCCTCAAACATTCAGTACTTC. This encodes CASSKTGASNIQYF. This chain connects TRBV5-1 to TRBJ2-4, with D perhaps matching TRBD1 or TRBD2 (5 bases each). V lost 4 bases to trimming and J lost 6 bases, with 14 bases between them. The V gene's germline CDR1 is SGHRS and CDR2 YFSETQ. The CDR3 extends over 14 amino acids.

This clonotype was observed many times. The chain joins TRBV3-1 to TRBJ2-3, with 7 nucleotides matching TRBD2. The junction had 9 bases not matched to a gene; V was cut back by 5 bases and J by 1 base. Germline CDR1 and CDR2: LGHDT and YNNKEL (reference sequence). The CDR3 covers 16 residues. CDR3 sequence reads: CASSSPGLAGTDTQYF. The CDR3 DNA reads TGTGCCAGCAGCTCCCCCGGGCTAGCGGGCACAGATACGCAGTATTTT.

This clonotype has a count of ten or more. The chain combines TRBV18 with TRBJ1-5; no definite D call. Per germline, CDR1 KGHSH and CDR2 LQKENI. The CDR3 consists of 14 residues. Trimming pared 0 bases from V and 6 bases from J, leaving 9 bases between. The CDR3: CASSPPEVGQPQHF. CDR3 sequence (DNA): TGTGCCAGCTCACCACCGGAGGTTGGTCAGCCCCAGCATTTT.